This passage covers 12 T cell receptor beta chains from one sample sequenced in a study of blood T cell repertoires in COVID-19. Sequenced by immunoSEQ multiplex PCR; TCRdb stores in-frame clones only, minus some. The sample holds about 180,000 clones, roughly 88% seen once. Sequenced: peripheral blood. These receptors originate from a woman in her thirties or forties with COVID-19, enrolled during active disease.

Worth noting for this clone: One junction end does not reproduce the germline sequence, and a read error may be involved. The chain carries TRBV6-4 and TRBJ2-3; D call uncertain. Per the germline V gene, CDR1 is MRHNA and CDR2 is SNTAGT. CDR3 length: 9 residues. This CDR3 reads CASTDTQYF. The CDR3 DNA sequence: TGTGCCAGCACGGATACGCAGTATTTT.

The rearrangement uses TRBV9 and TRBJ2-7; D ambiguous. CDR3 length: 14 residues. With 0 bases removed from V and 0 bases from J, the gap between germline ends came to 7 bases. Germline V CDR1 and CDR2: SGDLS, YYNGEE. The CDR3 here is CASSVVLNSYEQYF. CDR3 nucleotides: TGTGCCAGCAGCGTAGTCTTAAACTCCTACGAGCAGTACTTC.

The chain uses TRBV3-1 (or the pseudogene TRBV3-2) and TRBJ2-7; D is uncertain. CDR3 size: 14 residues. V lost 2 bases and J 3 bases, leaving 11 bases between the germline ends. Germline V gene sequence: CDR1 LGHDT, CDR2 YNNKEL (reference sequence). This CDR3 reads CASSQYQAIYEQYF. The CDR3 nucleotides are TGTGCCAGCAGCCAATACCAAGCTATCTACGAGCAGTACTTC.

The genes are TRBV3-1 (or the pseudogene TRBV3-2) and TRBJ2-7; D gene unclear. V was pared by 4 bases and J by 3 bases, with 10 bases between. Germline V gives CDR1 LGHDT, CDR2 YNNKEL (reference sequence). CDR3 length: 13 amino acids. Here the CDR3 reads CASSLGRYYEQYF. In DNA form, the CDR3 reads TGTGCCAGCAGCCTTGGCAGATACTACGAGCAGTACTTC.

The chain joins TRBV10-2 to TRBJ2-1; TRBD2 matches 10 bases. CDR1 WSHSY and CDR2 SAAADI come from the germline V gene. The CDR3 has 17 residues. V shed 10 bases, J shed 1 base, and the junction held 13 bases outside the gene matches. CDR3 amino acids: CAIQWRLTSGSYNEQFF. CDR3 nucleotides: TGCGCCATCCAGTGGAGGTTGACTAGCGGGTCCTACAATGAGCAGTTCTTC.

The rearrangement uses TRBV6-5 and TRBJ1-2, with D perhaps matching TRBD1 (5 bases). The ends were cut back, 8 bases at V and 6 bases at J, with 10 bases in the middle. Germline CDR1 reads MNHEY; CDR2 reads SVGAGI. The CDR3 is 11 residues long. Here the CDR3 reads CASQGVDGYTF. CDR3 bases: TGTGCCAGCCAGGGTGTAGATGGCTACACCTTC.

V usage is TRBV19 and J usage is TRBJ2-2; 8 positions match TRBD1. The CDR3 is 16 residues long. Germline lookup yields CDR1 LNHDA and CDR2 SQIVND (reference sequence). V lost 3 bases to trimming and J lost 2 bases; unmatched junction nucleotides: 5. The CDR3 here is CASSIWQGANTGELFF. The CDR3, as DNA: TGTGCCAGTAGTATCTGGCAGGGGGCTAACACCGGGGAGCTGTTTTTT.

This clone was detected only once. V is TRBV10-1 and J is TRBJ1-5; 8 positions agree with TRBD1. With 6 bases clipped from V and 4 bases from J, the junction kept 8 bases outside the gene matches. The germline V gene encodes CDR1 WNHNN and CDR2 SYGVQD (reference sequence). This CDR3 has 15 residues. CDR3 sequence (DNA): TGCGCCAGCAGCCCGACAGGGGAGAAGAATCAGCCCCAGCATTTT. This gives the protein CASSPTGEKNQPQHF.

This clone was recorded only once. The gene calls are TRBV3-1 (or the pseudogene TRBV3-2) and TRBJ2-3; 11 bases align to TRBD2. V lost 3 bases to trimming and J lost 4 bases; unmatched junction nucleotides: 9. This CDR3 spans 17 amino acids. CDR1 LGHDT and CDR2 YNNKEL come from the germline V gene (reference sequence). The DNA of the CDR3 is TGTGCCAGCAGCCAGGGATCACTAGCGGGAGTGGCAGATACGCAGTATTTT. It specifies CASSQGSLAGVADTQYF.

The CDR3 protein is CASSIEGGRISGNTIYF. CDR3 DNA: TGTGCCAGTAGTATAGAAGGAGGGAGAATCTCTGGAAACACCATATATTTT. The genes are TRBV19 and TRBJ1-3; D is undetermined. The V gene's germline CDR1 is LNHDA and CDR2 SQIVND (reference sequence). Trimming pared 0 bases from V and 0 bases from J, leaving 12 bases between. This CDR3 contains 17 residues.

This chain uses TRBV6-5 with TRBJ1-5; 7 bases agree with TRBD1. The CDR3 spans 13 residues. Germline V gene sequence: CDR1 MNHEY, CDR2 SVGAGI. After removal of 6 bases from V and 4 bases from J, the junction contained 3 bases not matched to a gene. For the CDR3, the DNA is TGTGCCAGCAGAGCGACAGGGAATCAGCCCCAGCATTTT. Translated: CASRATGNQPQHF.

The gene calls are TRBV10-3 and TRBJ1-1; 12 bases fit TRBD1. Germline V CDR1 and CDR2: ENHRY, SYGVKD. The CDR3 has 16 residues. The V segment lost 6 bases and the J segment 5 bases; nucleotides outside the gene matches: 10. CDR3 DNA sequence: TGTGCCATCAGGGCCGGGACAGGGGGCGCGGGGACTGAAGCTTTCTTT. Translated, it gives CAIRAGTGGAGTEAFF.